This T cell receptor (beta chain) was recovered during a study of cytomegalovirus exposure and HLA in healthy donors. Study-level results: With DRB1 most and HLA-C fewest, TCR association rates differed between HLA loci in a later analysis.

To note about this clone: Its matching antigen is unknown.

The CDR3 sequence is 15 residues long. V lost 4 bases and J lost 1, with 13 bases in between. Per the germline V gene, CDR1 is KGHSH and CDR2 is LQKENI. The PCR had 60 Vbeta and 13 Jbeta primers. Some clones are missing from TCRdb's copy, which holds only in-frame ones; the method was immunoSEQ multiplex PCR. The data hold about 50,000 clones, with around 73% observed a single time. The chain carries TRBV18 and TRBJ2-5; possibly TRBD2 for D (5 bases). The source of this sequence is a middle-aged woman in good health and CMV-seropositive. Sequenced: PBMCs. The CDR3 DNA reads as TGTGCCAGCTCACTTCGGGGTACCCCCCAAGAGACCCAGTACTTC. This translates into CASSLRGTPQETQYF.